The T cell receptor (beta chain) under discussion was sequenced for a study of T-cell memory formation after mild COVID-19. Notes on the study in general: The study detected some responding clones in pre-infection memory, suggesting cross-reactive memory joined. While clones contracting from day 15 to 85 were balanced between CD4 and CD8, later expanders leaned CD4+. Chiefly within CM and EM were the contracting CD4+ clones; CD8+ ones were within EMRA. Clonal second-wave expansions that peaked on day 37 had unconfirmed SARS-CoV-2 specificity.

To note about this clonotype: The target antigen is unknown.

TCRdb independently ran MiXCR on the 5' RACE reads; one entry per CDR3 protein. The data show hundreds of thousands of distinct CDR3 sequences, less than 25% seen once. Unmatched junction bases numbered 3, after V lost 1 base and J lost 10 bases. From germline, CDR1 is LGHDT and CDR2 YNNKEL (reference sequence). The CDR3 spans 13 residues. The V gene is TRBV3-1, the J gene TRBJ2-1; TRBD1 matches 8 bases. Sequencing used PBMCs or a T cell subset sorted from them (not recorded which). The TCR sequence derives from an adult woman who had mild COVID-19 (a few samples of this study predate the infection). Cell type and time point are not known. The CDR3 region has the DNA TGTGCCAGCAGCCAAGCATACAGGGGGGAGCAGTTCTTC. It translates to CASSQAYRGEQFF.